This TCR beta chain was captured by sequencing in a study of blood T cell repertoires in COVID-19. Study processing details: Estimation of nucleated cell counts relied on the amplification of reference gene primers. The method was immunoSEQ multiplex PCR; TCRdb's version includes in-frame clones alone and lacks a portion of them. The D gene and trimming were derived from the DNA, and the V and J assignments and clone size from that table. The sample has about 88,000 clones, approximately 88% seen once. The CDR3 has 14 amino acids. Germline CDR1 SGHTA, CDR2 FQGTGA. The trim removed 5 bases at V and 7 bases at J, leaving 5 bases unmatched. By sample fraction, this clone is medium-sized (0.01 to 0.1%). This specimen includes other DNA sequences encoding the same CDR3.

Sequenced sample: peripheral blood. The TCR sequence derives from a man aged 80 or over with acute or convalescent COVID-19. This chain joins TRBV7-3 and TRBJ2-1, with 10 bases aligning to TRBD2. This chain's CDR3 is CASSPGLAYNEQFF. The CDR3 DNA is TGTGCCAGCAGCCCGGGACTAGCGTATAATGAGCAGTTCTTC.